A selection of T cell receptor beta chains follows, all from one sample in a study of T cell changes during pregnancy in multiple sclerosis. Sequencing was performed with immunoSEQ multiplex PCR; in TCRdb, only in-frame clones are kept and a portion is missing. The sample consists of approximately 53,000 clones, 85% to 95% of them appearing once. This material consisted of CD4+ T cells from peripheral blood mononuclear cells, taken in the third trimester of pregnancy. The origin of the receptors is a female donor with multiple sclerosis, enrolled in a pregnancy study. Both conserved end residues are part of each CDR3. Fields, in order: CDR3 protein, V gene, J gene, clone size, D gene. A D gene is named only where the DNA matches it firmly. Expanded clones are given a class, and other clones once, few, many or no size at all.

cdr3_aa: CAISDPRLASKNEQFF
v_call: TRBV10-3
j_call: TRBJ2-1
clone_size: NA
d_call: TRBD2

cdr3_aa: CASSIQAQNTEAFF
v_call: TRBV19
j_call: TRBJ1-1
clone_size: NA
d_call: NA

cdr3_aa: CATSRGQGIGGYTF
v_call: TRBV15
j_call: TRBJ1-2
clone_size: NA
d_call: TRBD1

cdr3_aa: CASSLRSGSYVTVYGYTF
v_call: TRBV19
j_call: TRBJ1-2
clone_size: NA
d_call: NA

cdr3_aa: CASSWGGLNTEAFF
v_call: TRBV7-2
j_call: TRBJ1-1
clone_size: NA
d_call: NA

cdr3_aa: CASSLGQGPTRGTQYF
v_call: TRBV27
j_call: TRBJ2-5
clone_size: NA
d_call: TRBD1

cdr3_aa: CASSLERFKQFF
v_call: TRBV5-1
j_call: TRBJ2-1
clone_size: NA
d_call: NA

cdr3_aa: CASSMRTPDSSYEQYF
v_call: TRBV19
j_call: TRBJ2-7
clone_size: once
d_call: NA

cdr3_aa: CASSPQVNTEAFF
v_call: TRBV19
j_call: TRBJ1-1
clone_size: few
d_call: NA

cdr3_aa: CASSLAGLGGDEQYF
v_call: TRBV5-4
j_call: TRBJ2-7
clone_size: NA
d_call: TRBD2

cdr3_aa: CASSHGGTNPYEQYF
v_call: TRBV4-2
j_call: TRBJ2-7
clone_size: NA
d_call: TRBD2

cdr3_aa: CASRIIDSTPYGYTF
v_call: TRBV6-5
j_call: TRBJ1-2
clone_size: NA
d_call: NA

cdr3_aa: CASSLTRNYGYTF
v_call: TRBV5-4
j_call: TRBJ1-2
clone_size: NA
d_call: NA

cdr3_aa: CASSLDRRRDTQYF
v_call: TRBV7-2
j_call: TRBJ2-3
clone_size: NA
d_call: NA

cdr3_aa: CAWRWTGGGEQYF
v_call: TRBV30
j_call: TRBJ2-7
clone_size: NA
d_call: TRBD1

cdr3_aa: CASSPGSVEGYNYGYTF
v_call: TRBV28
j_call: TRBJ1-2
clone_size: once
d_call: NA

cdr3_aa: CASSSSRTGVNYGYTF
v_call: TRBV5-1
j_call: TRBJ1-2
clone_size: NA
d_call: TRBD1